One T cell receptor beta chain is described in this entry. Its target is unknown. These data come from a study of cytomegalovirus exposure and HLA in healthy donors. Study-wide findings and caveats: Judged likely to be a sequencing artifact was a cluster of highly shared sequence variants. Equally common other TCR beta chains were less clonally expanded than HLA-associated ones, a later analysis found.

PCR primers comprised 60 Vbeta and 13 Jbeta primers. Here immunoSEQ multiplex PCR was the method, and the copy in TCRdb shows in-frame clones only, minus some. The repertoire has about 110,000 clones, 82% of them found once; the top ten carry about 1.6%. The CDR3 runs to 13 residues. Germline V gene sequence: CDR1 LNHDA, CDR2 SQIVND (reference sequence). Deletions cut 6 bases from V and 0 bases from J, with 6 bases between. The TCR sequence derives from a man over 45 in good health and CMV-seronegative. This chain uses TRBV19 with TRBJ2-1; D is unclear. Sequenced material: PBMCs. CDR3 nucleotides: TGTGCCAGTAGCACGGGCTCCTACAATGAGCAGTTCTTC. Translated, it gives CASSTGSYNEQFF.